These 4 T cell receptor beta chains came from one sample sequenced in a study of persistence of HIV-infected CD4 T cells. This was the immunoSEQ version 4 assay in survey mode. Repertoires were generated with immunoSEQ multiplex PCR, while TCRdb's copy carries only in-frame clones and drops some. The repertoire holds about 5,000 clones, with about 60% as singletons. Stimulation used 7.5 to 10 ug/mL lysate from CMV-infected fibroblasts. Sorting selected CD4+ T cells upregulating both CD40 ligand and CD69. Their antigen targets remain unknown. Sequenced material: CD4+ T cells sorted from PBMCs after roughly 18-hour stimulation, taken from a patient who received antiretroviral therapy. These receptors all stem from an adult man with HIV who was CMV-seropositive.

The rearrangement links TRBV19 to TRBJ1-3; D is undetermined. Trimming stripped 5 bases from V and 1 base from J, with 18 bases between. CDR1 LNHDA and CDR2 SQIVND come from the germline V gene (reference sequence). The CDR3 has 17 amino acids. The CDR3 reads CASSALNREPSGNTIYF. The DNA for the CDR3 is TGTGCCAGTAGTGCACTAAACAGAGAGCCGTCTGGAAACACCATATATTTT.

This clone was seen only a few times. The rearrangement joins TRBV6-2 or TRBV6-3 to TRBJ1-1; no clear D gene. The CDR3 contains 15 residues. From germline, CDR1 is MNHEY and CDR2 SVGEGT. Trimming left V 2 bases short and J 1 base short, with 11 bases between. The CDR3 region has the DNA TGTGCCAGCAGTTACGAGTGGGTGGGGAACACTGAAGCTTTCTTT. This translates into CASSYEWVGNTEAFF.

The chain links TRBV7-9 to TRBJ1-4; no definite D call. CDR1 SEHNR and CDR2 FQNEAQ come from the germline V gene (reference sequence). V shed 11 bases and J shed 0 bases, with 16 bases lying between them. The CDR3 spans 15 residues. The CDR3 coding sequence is TGTGCCGTAGCCATAACAGCAGCAACTAATGAAAAACTGTTTTTT. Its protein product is CAVAITAATNEKLFF.

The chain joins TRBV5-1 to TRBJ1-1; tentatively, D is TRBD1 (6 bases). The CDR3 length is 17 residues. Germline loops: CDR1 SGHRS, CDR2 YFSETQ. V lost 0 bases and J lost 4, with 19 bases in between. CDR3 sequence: CASSLEAGVRVGTEAFF. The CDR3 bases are TGCGCCAGCAGCTTGGAGGCAGGGGTTAGGGTGGGCACTGAAGCTTTCTTT.